The rows below give T cell receptor beta chains drawn from one sample of a study of blood T cell repertoires in COVID-19. TCRdb's copy holds only in-frame clones and misses some; the assay was immunoSEQ multiplex PCR. The profile shows 200,000 or so clones, around 89% of them singletons. Sequenced sample: PBMCs or T cells enriched from blood (not recorded which). The receptors derive from a woman aged 18 to 35 in a cohort exposed to, infected with or recovered from COVID-19 (not recorded which). The CDR3 runs from the conserved cysteine through the conserved F or W. D genes are given only for firm matches. Where a row states a size, it is once, few, many or the class of an expanded clone; other rows omit it.

d_gene	j_gene	abundance	v_gene	CDR3nt	CDR3aa
.	TRBJ1-4	.	TRBV15	TGTGCCACCAGCAGAGATCTAGGCAGGGTTGGTGAAAAACTGTTTTTT	CATSRDLGRVGEKLFF
.	TRBJ1-4	.	TRBV19	TGTGCCAGTAGTATTGCAGGGGTTGGTAATGAAAAACTGTTTTTT	CASSIAGVGNEKLFF
TRBD2	TRBJ2-3	.	TRBV5-4	TGTGCCAGCAGCCCCGCGGGAGCTCGGACAGATACGCAGTATTTT	CASSPAGARTDTQYF
.	TRBJ1-4	.	TRBV7-2	TGTGCCAGCAGCTTAGCCGCCAGGAATGAAAAACTGTTTTTT	CASSLAARNEKLFF
.	TRBJ2-1	.	TRBV10-3	TGTGCCATCAGTGAGGGGCTAGCCGCCTACAATGAGCAGTTCTTC	CAISEGLAAYNEQFF
.	TRBJ2-7	once	TRBV7-8	TGTGCCAGCAGCTTGATGGGGAGCTACGAGCAGTACTTC	CASSLMGSYEQYF
TRBD1	TRBJ2-5	few	TRBV24-1	TGTGCCACCAGTGATCCGGGACAGGGTGAAGAGACCCAGTACTTC	CATSDPGQGEETQYF
.	TRBJ2-2	once	TRBV19	TGTGCCAGTAGTGCTAGCTTGAACACCGGGGAGCTGTTTTTT	CASSASLNTGELFF
TRBD2	TRBJ2-1	.	TRBV11-3	TGTGCCAGCAGCTTAGGGCGGGAGGGCCTCTATGAGCAGTTCTTC	CASSLGREGLYEQFF
TRBD1	TRBJ2-2	.	TRBV2	TGTGCCAGCAGCGGACAGGGGAGGACCGGGGAGCTGTTTTTT	CASSGQGRTGELFF